The 20 T cell receptor beta chains listed next were all sequenced from one sample in a study of early T cells in non-severe SARS-CoV-2 infection. TCRdb re-analysed the 5' RACE reads in MiXCR, keeping a single row per CDR3 protein. The repertoire includes approximately 20,000 distinct CDR3 sequences, over 4% of them detected once, and 7.8% sits in the top ten. Sequencing used whole blood. These receptor sequences come from an adult who was a healthcare worker with PCR-confirmed SARS-CoV-2 infection or an uninfected control (not recorded which).

The chain uses TRBV7-3 and TRBJ2-2; no clear D gene. The CDR3 loop spans 16 amino acids. Germline V gene data show CDR1 as SGHTA and CDR2 as FQGTGA. Deletions cut 5 bases from V and 4 bases from J, with 17 bases between. This CDR3 reads CASSPMGSHTTGELFF. The CDR3 coding sequence is TGTGCCAGCAGCCCCATGGGTAGCCATACCACCGGGGAGCTGTTTTTT.

In this sample, this clonotype turned up many times. This sequence joins TRBV29-1 and TRBJ1-4; TRBD1 matches at 12 bases. The CDR3 contains 13 residues. Germline CDR1 SQVTM, CDR2 ANQGSEA. V gave up 6 bases and J gave up 10 bases; unmatched junction bases: 6. The CDR3 is CSVLGQGAGKLFF. The CDR3 nucleotides are TGCAGCGTCCTGGGACAGGGGGCCGGAAAACTGTTTTTT.

This clonotype was seen a few times. In DNA, the CDR3 is TGTGCCAGCAGTTACTCGTCCAAGGACGGACCCGACGAGCAGTACTTC. It translates to CASSYSSKDGPDEQYF. This chain links TRBV6-2 or TRBV6-3 with TRBJ2-7; D not resolved. Trimming pared 0 bases from V and 5 bases from J, leaving 17 bases between. Germline loops: CDR1 MNHEY, CDR2 SVGEGT. The CDR3 has 16 residues.

This clonotype was seen more than once but under ten times. The CDR3: CASSFPGQGKYEQYF. The CDR3 DNA reads as TGTGCCAGCAGTTTCCCTGGACAGGGGAAGTACGAGCAGTACTTC. The rearrangement joins TRBV12-3 or TRBV12-4 to TRBJ2-7, with 9 positions matching TRBD1. J was trimmed by 4 bases and V by 3 bases; bases with no gene match: 7. The CDR3 has 15 amino acids.

This clonotype was counted ten times or more. CDR3 DNA sequence: TGTGCCAGCAATCCGGGACAGGGCCACACTGAAGCTTTCTTT. Translating gives CASNPGQGHTEAFF. This rearrangement joins TRBV12-3 or TRBV12-4 to TRBJ1-1; 9 bases line up with TRBD1. Unmatched junction bases numbered 6, after V lost 7 bases and J lost 3 bases. This CDR3 has 14 residues.

This clonotype was observed many times. The chain employs TRBV27 and TRBJ2-1, with 8 bases that match TRBD2. After removal of 1 base from V and 6 bases from J, the junction contained 17 bases not matched to a gene. The germline gives CDR1 MNHEY, CDR2 SMNVEV (reference sequence). This CDR3 spans 19 amino acids. The CDR3 DNA reads as TGTGCCAGCAGTTTATTTTCCGGGGGGGCAGCCCATCCATCCAATGAGCAGTTCTTC. Translating it yields CASSLFSGGAAHPSNEQFF.

At least ten counts were recorded for this clonotype. The chain uses TRBV11-2 and TRBJ2-3; 9 bases fit TRBD1. From germline, CDR1 is SGHAT and CDR2 FQNNGV. The CDR3 runs to 17 residues. Losses at the gene ends were 5 bases for V and 6 bases for J; bases not matched to a gene: 15. The CDR3: CASSLTGGWVLEDTQYF. The CDR3 DNA is TGTGCCAGCAGCCTGACAGGGGGTTGGGTCTTAGAGGATACGCAGTATTTT. Combining the CDR3 with reference TRBV11-2 and TRBJ2-3 gives the whole variable domain EAGVAQSPRYKIIEKRQSVAFWCNPISGHATLYWYQQILGQGPKLLIQFQNNGVVDDSQLPKDRFSAERLKGVDSTLKIQPAKLEDSAVYLCASSLTGGWVLEDTQYFGPGTRLTVL.

This clonotype was counted at least ten times. The rearrangement uses TRBV7-6 and TRBJ2-7; 10 nucleotides match TRBD2. The CDR3 has 16 amino acids. J gave up 6 bases and V 1 base, and 9 bases lay outside the gene matches. Germline V gives CDR1 SGHVS, CDR2 FNYEAQ. The CDR3 here is CASSLGTSGRLSEQYF. In DNA, the CDR3 is TGTGCCAGCAGCTTAGGGACTAGCGGTCGTCTGAGCGAGCAGTACTTC.

J is TRBJ2-3 and V is TRBV9, with 9 bases that match TRBD1. Germline loops: CDR1 SGDLS, CDR2 YYNGEE. The CDR3 consists of 16 residues. Unmatched junction bases numbered 6, after V lost 0 bases and J lost 4 bases. DNA for the CDR3: TGTGCCAGCAGCGTAGAGGGGACAGGGATCGCAGATACGCAGTATTTT. This sequence encodes CASSVEGTGIADTQYF.

This clonotype was detected many times. The chain recombines TRBV20-1 with TRBJ2-5, with 10 bases matching TRBD1. The CDR3 sequence is 16 residues long. J lost 2 bases, V lost 6 bases, and 12 bases had no gene match. Per the germline V gene, CDR1 is DFQATT and CDR2 is SNEGSKA (reference sequence). The CDR3 region is CSAYQRRGQGQETQYF. The CDR3 nucleotides are TGCAGTGCCTATCAGCGGAGGGGACAGGGGCAAGAGACCCAGTACTTC.

Only a few counts were recorded for this clonotype. CDR3: CASSFEWTGNYGQPQHF. CDR3 DNA sequence: TGTGCCAGCAGCTTTGAATGGACGGGGAATTACGGTCAGCCCCAGCATTTT. V usage is TRBV5-5 and J usage is TRBJ1-5; D is unclear. Germline CDR1 and CDR2: SGHKS and YYEKEE (reference sequence). The CDR3 runs to 17 residues. V lost 2 bases to trimming and J lost 6 bases, with 21 bases between them.

This clonotype was observed a handful of times. The V and J genes are TRBV5-5 and TRBJ2-5, with D possibly TRBD1 on 7 matching bases. Trimming removed 0 bases from V and 5 bases from J, with 17 bases in between. The CDR3 has 16 amino acids. The germline CDR1 and CDR2 sequences are SGHKS and YYEKEE (reference sequence). CDR3 coding DNA: TGTGCCAGCAGCTTGGATTACGGCAGGGGGGCTGAGACCCAGTACTTC. Amino acids: CASSLDYGRGAETQYF.

This clonotype is termed medium-sized. The chain carries TRBV12-3 or TRBV12-4 and TRBJ1-5, with TRBD1 identical over 10 bases. There are 15 residues in the CDR3. V shed 3 bases, J shed 5 bases, and the junction held 4 bases outside the gene matches. CDR3 sequence: CASSFGQGDHQPQHF. The CDR3 DNA reads as TGTGCCAGCAGTTTCGGACAGGGGGACCATCAGCCCCAGCATTTT.

This clonotype was recorded many times. The rearrangement joins TRBV18 to TRBJ1-2; TRBD1 is a possible D gene (5 bases). The V end was cut by 3 bases, the J end by 3 bases, with 11 bases between. This CDR3 is built from 14 residues. CDR1 and CDR2 from the germline V gene are KGHSH and LQKENI. CDR3 residues: CASSPPPGDYGYTF. Written as DNA, the CDR3 is TGTGCCAGCTCACCTCCCCCGGGGGACTATGGCTACACCTTC.

In this sample, this clonotype turned up a few times. V and J are TRBV9 and TRBJ2-7, with D possibly TRBD2 on 5 matching bases. Germline-derived CDR1 and CDR2 are SGDLS and YYNGEE. The CDR3 is 14 residues long. V shed 0 bases and J shed 4 bases, with 11 bases lying between them. The CDR3: CASSVGGSRYEQYF. The CDR3 DNA reads as TGTGCCAGCAGCGTAGGTGGGAGCCGGTACGAGCAGTACTTC. The variable domain in full, with the rest retrieved from reference TRBV9 and TRBJ2-7, is DSGVTQTPKHLITATGQRVTLRCSPRSGDLSVYWYQQSLDQGLQFLIQYYNGEERAKGNILERFSAQQFPDLHSELNLSSLELGDSALYFCASSVGGSRYEQYFGPGTRLTVT.

In this sample, this clonotype turned up many times. The V call is TRBV2, the J call TRBJ2-1; TRBD2 aligns across 8 bases. The trim removed 7 bases at V and 5 bases at J, leaving 4 bases unmatched. The CDR3 extends over 13 amino acids. The V gene's germline CDR1 is SNHLY and CDR2 FYNNEI. This chain's CDR3 is CASKGTRNNEQFF. DNA for the CDR3: TGTGCCAGCAAGGGGACTAGGAACAATGAGCAGTTCTTC.

The table lists this clonotype with a count of one. V and J are TRBV5-8 and TRBJ2-3; TRBD1 aligns across 10 bases. Germline CDR1 reads SGHTS; CDR2 reads YDEGEE. The CDR3 has 15 residues. Trimming at V came to 4 bases and at J to 2 bases, leaving 4 bases not matched to a gene. The CDR3 sequence: CASSKGTGATDTQYF. CDR3 in DNA: TGTGCCAGCAGCAAAGGGACAGGGGCCACAGATACGCAGTATTTT.

Worth noting for this clonotype: A read error may account for a junction end that differs from germline. This chain connects TRBV11-2 to TRBJ2-7, with D perhaps TRBD1 (5 bases). This CDR3 is built from 11 residues. CDR1 is SGHAT and CDR2 is FQNNGV in the germline V gene. CDR3 nucleotide sequence: TGTGCCAGCAGCTTAGGCGTATTCAGGGACTTC. The encoded protein is CASSLGVFRDF.

This clonotype showed up just once. The rearrangement uses TRBV12-3 or TRBV12-4 and TRBJ2-7; the D gene could be TRBD1 or TRBD2 (5 bases each). The CDR3 totals 17 residues. Trimming removed 2 bases at V and 0 bases at J, with 17 bases between. The CDR3 reads CASSLLWLGDASYEQYF. The CDR3 DNA sequence: TGTGCCAGCAGTTTACTGTGGTTGGGGGACGCCTCCTACGAGCAGTACTTC.

This rearrangement joins TRBV6-5 to TRBJ2-2; the D is unclear. Trimming took off 1 base at V and 0 bases at J, with 9 bases between the two ends. The CDR3 loop spans 16 amino acids. Looked up from germline, CDR1 is MNHEY and CDR2 is SVGAGI. The CDR3 spells CASSYYPGSNTGELFF. The CDR3 DNA reads as TGTGCCAGCAGTTACTACCCAGGTTCGAACACCGGGGAGCTGTTTTTT.